The T cell receptor beta chain under discussion was sequenced for a study of T cells in Graves' hyperthyroidism and ophthalmopathy. This clonotype was recorded at least ten times. Duration under 3 months, a NOSPECS grade of at least 4, and a Clinical Activity Score of at least 3 characterized the ophthalmopathy patients. There were TCR beta CDR3 regions amplified from RNA transcripts. Primed by the HTBI set, a first-round RT-PCR was run on the TCR CDR3. A single record per CDR3 protein comes from TCRdb applying MiXCR to the multiplex PCR reads. The sample holds 640,000 or so distinct CDR3 sequences, about 15% seen once. The CDR3 runs to 12 residues. Germline V gene lookup returns CDR1 SNHLY and CDR2 FYNNEI. Trimming left V 6 bases short and J 4 bases short, with 6 bases between.

The specimen was blood. The chain employs TRBV2 and TRBJ2-2; D is unclear. This clonotype originated in a middle-aged woman with Graves' ophthalmopathy. CDR3 nucleotides: TGTGCCAGCAGAACCTCCACCGGGGAGCTGTTTTTT. Amino acid sequence: CASRTSTGELFF.